These 12 T cell receptor beta chains came from one sample sequenced in a study of T cell responses to AZD1222 COVID-19 vaccine. Profiling relied on immunoSEQ multiplex PCR, and the TCRdb table lists in-frame clones only, not all of them. The data show around 100,000 clones, nearly 95% seen once. The material sequenced was peripheral blood, taken on day 0 of AZD1222 vaccination. The receptors shown here come from an adult in good health.

V usage is TRBV6-1 and J usage is TRBJ2-6; TRBD2 is a possible D gene (5 bases). V lost 0 bases and J lost 2, with 5 bases in between. Germline loops: CDR1 MNHNS, CDR2 SASEGT. This CDR3 spans 15 amino acids. The CDR3 loop reads CASSEARAGANVLTF. The CDR3 nucleotides read TGTGCCAGCAGTGAAGCGCGGGCTGGGGCCAACGTCCTGACTTTC.

The V call is TRBV5-1, the J call TRBJ2-2; TRBD1 aligns across 7 bases. The CDR3 has 14 residues. The V segment lost 5 bases and the J segment 4 bases; nucleotides outside the gene matches: 5. CDR1 is SGHRS, CDR2 YFSETQ, per germline. CDR3 residues: CASRGTAATGELFF. CDR3 in DNA: TGCGCCAGCAGAGGGACAGCGGCCACCGGGGAGCTGTTTTTT.

The chain couples TRBV27 to TRBJ2-7; D is uncertain. Trimming shortened V by 1 base and J by 0 bases, and 4 bases separated the two germline ends. Germline CDR1 MNHEY, CDR2 SMNVEV (reference sequence). The CDR3 extends over 13 amino acids. The chain's CDR3 is CASSLWASYEQYF. The CDR3 DNA sequence: TGTGCCAGCAGTTTATGGGCCTCCTACGAGCAGTACTTC.

This chain links TRBV18 with TRBJ2-7; 7 bases map to TRBD1. The CDR3 is 14 residues long. Germline V gene lookup returns CDR1 KGHSH and CDR2 LQKENI. J gave up 5 bases and V 5 bases, and 9 bases lay outside the gene matches. CDR3: CASSTLDRAHEQYF. For the CDR3, the DNA is TGTGCCAGCTCAACGCTAGACAGGGCCCACGAGCAGTACTTC.

The V gene is TRBV7-9, the J gene TRBJ2-5; the D is unclear. Trimming removed 7 bases from V and 5 bases from J, with 5 bases in between. The CDR3 totals 10 residues. Looked up from germline, CDR1 is SEHNR and CDR2 is FQNEAQ (reference sequence). CDR3 protein: CASKGETQYF. CDR3 nucleotide sequence: TGTGCCAGCAAAGGGGAGACCCAGTACTTC.

The chain couples TRBV2 to TRBJ1-5; TRBD1 is a possible D gene (6 bases). The ends were cut back, 10 bases at V and 3 bases at J, with 16 bases in the middle. This CDR3 contains 14 residues. CDR1 SNHLY and CDR2 FYNNEI come from the germline V gene. CDR3 bases: TGTGCCACATCCCTTGGACAGCCCAATCAGCCCCAGCATTTT. It encodes CATSLGQPNQPQHF.

This chain links TRBV28 with TRBJ2-7; 10 nucleotides align to TRBD2. Germline V lookup: CDR1 MDHEN, CDR2 SYDVKM. This CDR3 has 15 residues. The junction had 2 bases not matched to a gene; V was cut back by 3 bases and J by 0 bases. CDR3 sequence: CASSFSGRLSYEQYF. DNA for the CDR3: TGTGCCAGCAGTTTTAGCGGGAGGCTCTCCTACGAGCAGTACTTC.

The chain joins TRBV6-1 to TRBJ1-2; no clear D. Germline V lookup: CDR1 MNHNS, CDR2 SASEGT. CDR3 length equals 13 residues. V lost 2 bases, J lost 8 bases, and 12 bases lay in between. CDR3 coding DNA: TGTGCCAGCAGTGAAAGAGGGATGGAGGGCTACACCTTC. Its translation: CASSERGMEGYTF.

The chain joins TRBV2 to TRBJ1-5, with D maybe TRBD1 (6 bases). V was clipped by 3 bases and J by 2 bases, with 17 bases between them. Germline V gene lookup returns CDR1 SNHLY and CDR2 FYNNEI. The CDR3 contains 17 residues. CDR3 nucleotide sequence: TGTGCCAGCAGTGACGGAGAGGGGGGTTGGGGCAATCAGCCCCAGCATTTT. Residues: CASSDGEGGWGNQPQHF. Based on the CDR3 plus reference TRBV2 and TRBJ1-5, the full variable domain is EPEVTQTPSHQVTQMGQEVILRCVPISNHLYFYWYRQILGQKVEFLVSFYNNEISEKSEIFDDQFSVERPDGSNFTLKIRSTKLEDSAMYFCASSDGEGGWGNQPQHFGDGTRLSIL.

This chain links TRBV3-1 (or the pseudogene TRBV3-2) with TRBJ1-4; possibly TRBD1 for D (6 bases). Deletions cut 5 bases from V and 8 bases from J, with 18 bases between. CDR3 length: 15 residues. Germline V gives CDR1 LGHDT, CDR2 YNNKEL (reference sequence). This CDR3 is CASSYNTGLAEKLFF. The CDR3 DNA is TGTGCCAGCAGCTACAATACAGGGTTGGCGGAAAAACTGTTTTTT.

The chain couples TRBV7-6 to TRBJ2-2, with 7 positions matching TRBD1. CDR1 is SGHVS and CDR2 is FNYEAQ in the germline V gene. The trim removed 3 bases at V and 0 bases at J, leaving 1 base unmatched. There are 15 residues in the CDR3. The CDR3 reads CASSLQGANTGELFF. The CDR3 bases are TGTGCCAGCAGCTTGCAGGGGGCGAACACCGGGGAGCTGTTTTTT.

The V call is TRBV28, the J call TRBJ1-2; 7 bases map to TRBD1. Germline V gives CDR1 MDHEN, CDR2 SYDVKM. The CDR3 length is 15 residues. Trimming cost V 2 bases and J 5 bases; bases outside gene matches: 8. CDR3 bases: TGTGCCAGCAGTTTAGCCACAGGGGTTCTTTATGGCTACACCTTC. Its translation: CASSLATGVLYGYTF.